This paragraph reports one TCR beta chain. This sample is drawn from a study of blood T cell repertoires in COVID-19. As for the study in general: From the United States, Italy and Spain came samples of acute and convalescent COVID-19.

Study processing details: Amplification of reference gene primers was used by the study to estimate nucleated cell counts. Sequenced by immunoSEQ multiplex PCR; TCRdb stores in-frame clones only, minus some. For V, J and clone size, that table is used; D and trimming come from the DNA. The sample shows some 240,000 clones, roughly 82% of them seen only once. Germline loops: CDR1 SGDLS, CDR2 YYNGEE. V lost 3 bases and J lost 2, with 8 bases in between. The CDR3 spans 13 residues. The chain employs TRBV9 and TRBJ1-1, with no clear D. Sequenced material: peripheral blood. The sequence came from a woman between 40 and 50 years old who had recovered from COVID-19. The CDR3 loop reads CASSGTTNTEAFF. The CDR3 region has the DNA TGTGCCAGCAGCGGAACGACAAACACTGAAGCTTTCTTT.